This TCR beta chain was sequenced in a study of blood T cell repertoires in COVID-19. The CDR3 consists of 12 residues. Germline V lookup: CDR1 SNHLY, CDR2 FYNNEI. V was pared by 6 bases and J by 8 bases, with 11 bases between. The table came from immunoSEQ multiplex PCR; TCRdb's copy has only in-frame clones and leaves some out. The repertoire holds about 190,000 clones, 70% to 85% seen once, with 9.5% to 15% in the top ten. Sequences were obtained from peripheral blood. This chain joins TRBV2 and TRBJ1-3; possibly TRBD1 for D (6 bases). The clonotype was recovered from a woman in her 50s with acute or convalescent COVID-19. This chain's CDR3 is CASRDSSDTIYF. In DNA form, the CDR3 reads TGTGCCAGCAGGGACAGCAGTGACACCATATATTTT.